Following are 7 T cell receptor beta chains from one sample sequenced in a study of T-cell memory formation after mild COVID-19. TCRdb itself ran the 5' RACE reads through MiXCR, one entry per CDR3 protein. The sample consists of some 310,000 distinct CDR3 sequences, around a fifth of them appearing once. Input material: PBMCs or a T cell subset sorted from them (not recorded which). These TCRs come from a man aged 18 to 29 who had mild COVID-19 (a few samples of this study predate the infection). Cell type and time point are not known.

J is TRBJ2-4 and V is TRBV12-3 or TRBV12-4, with 11 bases matching TRBD2. Trimming at V came to 4 bases and at J to 8 bases, leaving 10 bases not matched to a gene. This CDR3 region has 16 residues. CDR3 DNA: TGTGCCAGCAGTTACAATAGCGGGGGGGCCGGGTACATTCAGTACTTC. Its protein product is CASSYNSGGAGYIQYF.

This clonotype appeared a few times. The genes are TRBV7-2 and TRBJ2-3; 7 nucleotides agree with TRBD2. Per germline, CDR1 SGHTA and CDR2 FQGNSA. The CDR3 length is 16 residues. V gave up 5 bases and J gave up 2 bases; unmatched junction bases: 10. DNA for the CDR3: TGTGCCAGCAGCCCACCCAGGCGGGGGACCACAGATACGCAGTATTTT. This codes for CASSPPRRGTTDTQYF.

This clonotype was counted only a few times. The chain is built from TRBV11-1 and TRBJ2-1, with 9 bases identical to TRBD2. The trim removed 5 bases at V and 4 bases at J, leaving 6 bases unmatched. The CDR3 extends over 15 amino acids. Germline values: CDR1 SGHAT, CDR2 FQDESV (reference sequence). DNA of the CDR3: TGTGCCAGCAGCGCGCTAGCGGGGTCGTACAATGAGCAGTTCTTC. Protein sequence: CASSALAGSYNEQFF.

This sequence joins TRBV6-2 or TRBV6-3 and TRBJ2-2; 9 positions agree with TRBD2. This CDR3 contains 18 residues. The ends lost 10 bases at V and 5 bases at J; junction bases unmatched: 20. From germline, CDR1 is MNHEY and CDR2 SVGEGT. The DNA for the CDR3 is TGTGCCACCAACCGAGGATCAGCGGGGGGTCGGAGAACCGGGGAGCTGTTTTTT. It translates to CATNRGSAGGRRTGELFF.

In its sample, this clonotype was seen many times. V usage is TRBV12-3 or TRBV12-4 and J usage is TRBJ2-5; the D gene is possibly TRBD2 (7 bases). The CDR3 has 14 residues. V shed 3 bases and J shed 3 bases, with 11 bases lying between them. The CDR3 reads CASSLEGGEETQYF. CDR3 DNA: TGTGCCAGCAGTTTGGAAGGGGGGGAAGAGACCCAGTACTTC.

This chain links TRBV7-2 with TRBJ1-2, with D unresolved. CDR1 is SGHTA, CDR2 FQGNSA, per germline. The CDR3 length is 11 residues. V lost 3 bases, J lost 3 bases, and 2 bases lay in between. This chain's CDR3 is CASSFHYGYTF. The CDR3 nucleotides read TGTGCCAGCAGCTTTCACTATGGCTACACCTTC.

J is TRBJ2-3 and V is TRBV6-6; D may match TRBD1 or TRBD2 (5 bases each). The CDR3 is 16 residues long. The V gene lost 7 bases and the J gene lost 4 bases, with 21 bases spanning the gap. Germline V gene lookup returns CDR1 MNHNY and CDR2 SVGAGI (reference sequence). The CDR3 loop is CASINPGPAYPDTQYF. The CDR3 DNA reads TGTGCCAGCATCAATCCGGGACCAGCGTATCCAGATACGCAGTATTTT.